These 6 T cell receptor beta chains were sequenced from one sample in a study of vaccination effects on CD4 cells after COVID-19. These receptors lack a known antigen. The authors isolated CD4+ T cells after approximately 9 days of culture. Data came from immunoSEQ multiplex PCR; TCRdb stores just in-frame clones and leaves some out. The sample has about 66,000 clones, under 85% seen once. The sequences come from CD4+ T cells from PBMCs cultured without peptide, collected before COVID-19 vaccination. These receptors came from a human donor who had a prior SARS-CoV-2 infection.

The chain uses TRBV5-1 and TRBJ2-1, with D possibly TRBD1 on 5 matching bases. Looked up from germline, CDR1 is SGHRS and CDR2 is YFSETQ. Trimming cost V 4 bases and J 5 bases, with 22 bases left between them. The CDR3 has 17 residues. CDR3 sequence (DNA): TGCGCCAGCAGCCAGCCAAGGGGAAAGTTTGGTAACAATGAGCAGTTCTTC. Residues: CASSQPRGKFGNNEQFF.

This clone has just a few counts. V and J are TRBV15 and TRBJ1-1, with D possibly being TRBD1 (6 bases). Looked up from germline, CDR1 is LNHNV and CDR2 is YYDKDF (reference sequence). V shed 1 base and J shed 4 bases, with 22 bases lying between them. The CDR3 has 18 amino acids. The CDR3 here is CATSRGRPGTPGATEAFF. In DNA, the CDR3 is TGTGCCACCAGCAGAGGGCGGCCCGGGACACCCGGCGCCACTGAAGCTTTCTTT.

This chain links TRBV5-1 with TRBJ2-1; TRBD2 matches at 9 bases. Trimming cost V 4 bases and J 3 bases; bases outside gene matches: 20. Germline lookup yields CDR1 SGHRS and CDR2 YFSETQ. This CDR3 is built from 20 residues. This chain's CDR3 is CASSKDGRLAGVALYNEQFF. The CDR3 coding sequence is TGCGCCAGCAGCAAGGACGGGCGATTAGCGGGGGTTGCCCTCTACAATGAGCAGTTCTTC.

V gene TRBV5-1 combines with J gene TRBJ2-7; D is uncertain. This CDR3 spans 15 amino acids. Germline CDR1 reads SGHRS; CDR2 reads YFSETQ. Trimming took off 0 bases at V and 2 bases at J, with 12 bases between the two ends. CDR3 in amino acids: CASSLGDGWTYEQYF. The CDR3 nucleotides are TGCGCCAGCAGCTTGGGGGATGGGTGGACCTACGAGCAGTACTTC. Variable domain in full (rest from reference TRBV5-1 and TRBJ2-7): KAGVTQTPRYLIKTRGQQVTLSCSPISGHRSVSWYQQTPGQGLQFLFEYFSETQRNKGNFPGRFSGRQFSNSRSEMNVSTLELGDSALYLCASSLGDGWTYEQYFGPGTRLTVT.

This chain uses TRBV2 with TRBJ1-1, with D unresolved. This CDR3 is 14 amino acids long. Germline loops: CDR1 SNHLY, CDR2 FYNNEI. Trimming pared 4 bases from V and 1 base from J, leaving 10 bases between. CDR3 protein: CASSARRSNTEAFF. In nucleotides, the CDR3 is TGTGCCAGCAGTGCCAGGAGATCGAACACTGAAGCTTTCTTT.

This clone was picked up a small number of times. The V gene is TRBV4-1, the J gene TRBJ1-5, with TRBD1 matching over 7 bases. J was trimmed by 6 bases and V by 0 bases; bases with no gene match: 8. There are 16 residues in the CDR3. Germline CDR1 and CDR2: MGHRA and YSYEKL. The CDR3 spells CASSQERTGVGQPQHF. Written as DNA, the CDR3 is TGCGCCAGCAGCCAAGAGCGAACAGGGGTGGGTCAGCCCCAGCATTTT.